These T cell receptor beta chains were read from a single sample in a study of blood T cell repertoires in COVID-19. Sequencing used immunoSEQ multiplex PCR; TCRdb keeps in-frame clones, though not all of them. The profile covers under 250,000 clones, with around 90% appearing a single time and over 0.75% taken by the ten largest. The material sequenced was peripheral blood. The receptors stem from a man aged 60 to 75 with COVID-19, enrolled during active disease. Each CDR3 is given with its conserved first and last residue. D genes are given only for firm matches. A clone size is listed for some rows: how often the clone was seen (once, few, many), or a class if it is expanded.

J gene: TRBJ1-2
clone size: NA
CDR3 length: 16
D gene: NA
V gene: TRBV18
CDR3 DNA: TGTGCCAGCTCACCCTCCCCGGGACAAAATAACTATGGCTACACCTTC
CDR3 protein: CASSPSPGQNNYGYTF

J gene: TRBJ1-6
clone size: NA
CDR3 length: 16
D gene: TRBD1
V gene: TRBV9
CDR3 DNA: TGTGCCAGCAGCAACAGGGGAAACGGGTATAATTCACCCCTCCACTTT
CDR3 protein: CASSNRGNGYNSPLHF

J gene: TRBJ1-2
clone size: once
CDR3 length: 13
D gene: NA
V gene: TRBV30
CDR3 DNA: TGTGCCTGGAGTGTACAAGCAGGGTATGGCTACACCTTC
CDR3 protein: CAWSVQAGYGYTF

J gene: TRBJ1-1
clone size: NA
CDR3 length: 16
D gene: NA
V gene: TRBV6-5
CDR3 DNA: TGTGCCAGCAGTTACCTGCCCTCTCGAGGGATCGCTGAAGCTTTCTTT
CDR3 protein: CASSYLPSRGIAEAFF

J gene: TRBJ1-4
clone size: NA
CDR3 length: 17
D gene: TRBD1
V gene: TRBV4-2
CDR3 DNA: TGTGCCAGCAGCCAAGATAGTCGGGACAGGGGTAATGAAAAACTGTTTTTT
CDR3 protein: CASSQDSRDRGNEKLFF

J gene: TRBJ1-5
clone size: NA
CDR3 length: 15
D gene: TRBD1
V gene: TRBV19
CDR3 DNA: TGTGCCAGTAGGGGAGACAGGGCCCTCAATCAGCCCCAGCATTTT
CDR3 protein: CASRGDRALNQPQHF

J gene: TRBJ1-2
clone size: NA
CDR3 length: 16
D gene: NA
V gene: TRBV21-1
CDR3 DNA: TGTGCCAGCAGCCCGAGGGGGGGGTGGATACTCTATGGCTACACCTTC
CDR3 protein: CASSPRGGWILYGYTF

J gene: TRBJ1-3
clone size: NA
CDR3 length: 18
D gene: NA
V gene: TRBV14
CDR3 DNA: TGTGCCAGCAGCCAAATGTTCGCCAGGGCCGACTCTGGAAACACCATATATTTT
CDR3 protein: CASSQMFARADSGNTIYF

J gene: TRBJ2-3
clone size: NA
CDR3 length: 12
D gene: NA
V gene: TRBV7-9
CDR3 DNA: TGTGCCAGCAGCTTGCGTCCAGATACGCAGTATTTT
CDR3 protein: CASSLRPDTQYF

J gene: TRBJ1-1
clone size: NA
CDR3 length: 17
D gene: NA
V gene: TRBV5-5
CDR3 DNA: TGTGCCAGCAGCTTGGCGACCCGGACAGCAAGGCATTCTGAAGCTTTCTTT
CDR3 protein: CASSLATRTARHSEAFF

J gene: TRBJ1-1
clone size: NA
CDR3 length: 15
D gene: TRBD1
V gene: TRBV7-9
CDR3 DNA: TGTGCCAGCAGCGGACAGGGGTCGGTAGACACTGAAGCTTTCTTT
CDR3 protein: CASSGQGSVDTEAFF

J gene: TRBJ2-1
clone size: NA
CDR3 length: 15
D gene: TRBD2
V gene: TRBV7-8
CDR3 DNA: TGTGCCAGCAGCTCCGGACTAGCGGCATACAATGAGCAGTTCTTC
CDR3 protein: CASSSGLAAYNEQFF

J gene: TRBJ1-2
clone size: NA
CDR3 length: 15
D gene: NA
V gene: TRBV4-1
CDR3 DNA: TGCGCCAGCAGCCAAGCTGGAGAAACTAACTATGGCTACACCTTC
CDR3 protein: CASSQAGETNYGYTF

J gene: TRBJ2-7
clone size: NA
CDR3 length: 12
D gene: NA
V gene: TRBV2
CDR3 DNA: TGTGCCAGCAGTGAACGGGTCTGGGAGCAGTACTTC
CDR3 protein: CASSERVWEQYF

J gene: TRBJ2-5
clone size: NA
CDR3 length: 16
D gene: NA
V gene: TRBV6-5
CDR3 DNA: TGTGCCAGCAGTTACACGTACAGCAATGTTCAAGAGACCCAGTACTTC
CDR3 protein: CASSYTYSNVQETQYF

J gene: TRBJ2-3
clone size: NA
CDR3 length: 15
D gene: TRBD1
V gene: TRBV7-7
CDR3 DNA: TGTGCTAGCAGCCCGGGACAGGGGGGCACAGATACGCAGTATTTT
CDR3 protein: CASSPGQGGTDTQYF

J gene: TRBJ2-7
clone size: NA
CDR3 length: 13
D gene: NA
V gene: TRBV25-1
CDR3 DNA: TGTGCCAGCAGTGAAAATCCAGCCTACGAGCAGTACTTC
CDR3 protein: CASSENPAYEQYF

J gene: TRBJ2-3
clone size: NA
CDR3 length: 13
D gene: TRBD2
V gene: TRBV9
CDR3 DNA: TGTGCCAGCAGCGGACTAGCGCTAGATACGCAGTATTTT
CDR3 protein: CASSGLALDTQYF

J gene: TRBJ2-6
clone size: NA
CDR3 length: 15
D gene: NA
V gene: TRBV9
CDR3 DNA: TGTGCCAGCAGCGTCGGACACTCTGGGGCCAACGTCCTGACTTTC
CDR3 protein: CASSVGHSGANVLTF

J gene: TRBJ1-3
clone size: once
CDR3 length: 12
D gene: NA
V gene: TRBV2
CDR3 DNA: TGTGCCAGCAGTCAGGGAGGAAACACCATATATTTT
CDR3 protein: CASSQGGNTIYF

J gene: TRBJ1-2
clone size: NA
CDR3 length: 16
D gene: TRBD1
V gene: TRBV5-1
CDR3 DNA: TGCGCCAGCAGCCCCGCTACCGGGACAGCCAACTATGGCTACACCTTC
CDR3 protein: CASSPATGTANYGYTF

J gene: TRBJ1-3
clone size: NA
CDR3 length: 15
D gene: TRBD1
V gene: TRBV30
CDR3 DNA: TGTGCCTGGGACGGGACAGGAGTCTCTGGAAACACCATATATTTT
CDR3 protein: CAWDGTGVSGNTIYF

J gene: TRBJ2-7
clone size: NA
CDR3 length: 14
D gene: NA
V gene: TRBV7-2
CDR3 DNA: TGTGCCAGCAGCTTAGACTTCTCTCGGGGCGAGCAGTACTTC
CDR3 protein: CASSLDFSRGEQYF

J gene: TRBJ1-5
clone size: once
CDR3 length: 16
D gene: NA
V gene: TRBV27
CDR3 DNA: TGTGCCAGCAGGACTTCAGGGCTGGGAAGCAATCAGCCCCAGCATTTT
CDR3 protein: CASRTSGLGSNQPQHF

J gene: TRBJ1-3
clone size: NA
CDR3 length: 14
D gene: NA
V gene: TRBV4-2
CDR3 DNA: TGTGCCAGCAGCCAAGATGAGGGTGGAAACACCATATATTTT
CDR3 protein: CASSQDEGGNTIYF

J gene: TRBJ2-7
clone size: NA
CDR3 length: 14
D gene: NA
V gene: TRBV3-1/TRBV3-2
CDR3 DNA: TGTGCCAGCAGCCAAGGGGGCGCCGCCTACGAGCAGTACTTC
CDR3 protein: CASSQGGAAYEQYF

J gene: TRBJ1-2
clone size: NA
CDR3 length: 13
D gene: TRBD1
V gene: TRBV19
CDR3 DNA: TGTGCCACTACGGACAGGGGACATGGTGGCTACACCTTC
CDR3 protein: CATTDRGHGGYTF

J gene: TRBJ2-1
clone size: NA
CDR3 length: 15
D gene: NA
V gene: TRBV19
CDR3 DNA: TGTGCCAGTAGTCCCTATCAAGCGGCCTACAATGAGCAGTTCTTC
CDR3 protein: CASSPYQAAYNEQFF

J gene: TRBJ1-1
clone size: NA
CDR3 length: 15
D gene: NA
V gene: TRBV18
CDR3 DNA: TGTGCCAGCTCACCACCGATCTCGCGGGGAACTGAAGCTTTCTTT
CDR3 protein: CASSPPISRGTEAFF

J gene: TRBJ1-1
clone size: NA
CDR3 length: 14
D gene: TRBD1
V gene: TRBV2
CDR3 DNA: TGTGCCAGCAGGGGGGACAGGACGAACACTGAAGCTTTCTTT
CDR3 protein: CASRGDRTNTEAFF

J gene: TRBJ2-7
clone size: NA
CDR3 length: 15
D gene: NA
V gene: TRBV4-3
CDR3 DNA: TGCGCCAGCAGCCACGACATGACAGTGACCTACGAGCAGTACTTC
CDR3 protein: CASSHDMTVTYEQYF

J gene: TRBJ1-5
clone size: NA
CDR3 length: 14
D gene: NA
V gene: TRBV3-1/TRBV3-2
CDR3 DNA: TGTGCCAGCAGCCCCGAACAGGGATCTCAGCCCCAGCATTTT
CDR3 protein: CASSPEQGSQPQHF

J gene: TRBJ2-5
clone size: NA
CDR3 length: 15
D gene: TRBD1
V gene: TRBV25-1
CDR3 DNA: TGTGCCAGCAGCCGGGACAGGGGCTGGGTAGAGACCCAGTACTTC
CDR3 protein: CASSRDRGWVETQYF

J gene: TRBJ1-1
clone size: NA
CDR3 length: 13
D gene: NA
V gene: TRBV27
CDR3 DNA: TGTGCCAGTCGGACAGTCATGAACACTGAAGCTTTCTTT
CDR3 protein: CASRTVMNTEAFF

J gene: TRBJ1-4
clone size: NA
CDR3 length: 19
D gene: TRBD1
V gene: TRBV3-1/TRBV3-2
CDR3 DNA: TGTGCCAGCAGCCCCTTCCTGACAGGGGGAGGCCCAACTAATGAAAAACTGTTTTTT
CDR3 protein: CASSPFLTGGGPTNEKLFF

J gene: TRBJ1-6
clone size: NA
CDR3 length: 14
D gene: NA
V gene: TRBV28
CDR3 DNA: TGTGCCAGCAGTTTGGGGCTAGATAATTCACCCCTCCACTTT
CDR3 protein: CASSLGLDNSPLHF

J gene: TRBJ1-1
clone size: NA
CDR3 length: 15
D gene: NA
V gene: TRBV19
CDR3 DNA: TGTGCCAGTAGTGTCCAAACGGGGTTGAACACTGAAGCTTTCTTT
CDR3 protein: CASSVQTGLNTEAFF